What follows are 27 T cell receptor beta chains derived from one specimen sequenced in a study of T cell repertoires in cytomegalovirus infection. For these TCRs, the target antigens are not known. From the reads, TCRdb called clonotypes with MiXCR, one entry per CDR3 protein. This table has approximately 770,000 distinct CDR3 sequences, around 29% appearing once. Sample: cultured CD8+ T cells from PBMCs, taken from culture after CMV antigen stimulation. Every receptor here comes from a human donor in good health (CMV status not recorded). Some clones in this sample may be carry-over from other donors' samples.

This clonotype was observed many times. The chain recombines TRBV27 with TRBJ1-1; 8 bases match TRBD1. Per germline, CDR1 MNHEY and CDR2 SMNVEV (reference sequence). The J segment lost 2 bases and the V segment lost 6 bases, leaving 8 bases of the junction unmatched. There are 15 residues in the CDR3. CDR3 nucleotides: TGTGCCAGCAGAGAGCAGGGGGCATTAAACACTGAAGCTTTCTTT. Its translation: CASREQGALNTEAFF.

This clonotype was detected a few times. The chain combines TRBV7-6 with TRBJ2-3; a weak D match, TRBD1 (6 bases). CDR1 and CDR2 (germline): SGHVS, FNYEAQ. The CDR3 runs to 17 residues. Trimming shortened V by 1 base and J by 2 bases, and 16 bases separated the two germline ends. The CDR3 sequence: CASSLENRDKLTDTQYF. The CDR3 region has the DNA TGTGCCAGCAGCTTAGAGAACCGGGACAAACTCACAGATACGCAGTATTTT.

This clonotype showed up just a few times. The chain uses TRBV6-1 and TRBJ2-7; the match to TRBD1 covers 7 bases. The germline CDR1 and CDR2 sequences are MNHNS and SASEGT. The CDR3 consists of 15 residues. J lost 2 bases, V lost 6 bases, and 10 bases had no gene match. The CDR3 loop reads CASRPTRQGTYEQYF. The CDR3 coding sequence is TGTGCCAGCAGACCGACCCGACAGGGAACCTACGAGCAGTACTTC.

This clonotype occurred many times. This sequence joins TRBV7-8 and TRBJ1-1; D is ambiguous. The ends were cut back, 0 bases at V and 0 bases at J, with 8 bases in the middle. The germline V gene encodes CDR1 SGHVS and CDR2 FQNEAQ. The CDR3 is 15 amino acids. The CDR3 DNA reads as TGTGCCAGCAGCTTAGCGGGGTTCATGAACACTGAAGCTTTCTTT. The encoded protein is CASSLAGFMNTEAFF.

Note on this clonotype: A much bigger clone sits one base away, suggesting this may be a read error. J is TRBJ1-1 and V is TRBV7-8; TRBD1 aligns across 8 bases. This CDR3 comprises 15 residues. Germline CDR1 SGHVS, CDR2 FQNEAQ. CDR3 coding DNA: TGTGCCAGCAGCTCCCCGGGACAGGTTCCCACTGAAGCTTCCTTT. Its protein is CASSSPGQVPTEASF.

The chain joins TRBV19 to TRBJ2-1; 7 nucleotides match TRBD2. CDR3 size: 14 residues. Per germline, CDR1 LNHDA and CDR2 SQIVND (reference sequence). Trimming cost V 3 bases and J 7 bases; bases outside gene matches: 6. The CDR3 reads CASSMGGRRNEQFF. CDR3 bases: TGTGCCAGTAGTATGGGGGGGAGACGAAATGAGCAGTTCTTC.

This clonotype was seen at least ten times. V gene TRBV12-3 or TRBV12-4 combines with J gene TRBJ2-5; D possibly corresponds to TRBD2 (5 bases). CDR3 size: 15 residues. The ends were cut back, 5 bases at V and 4 bases at J, with 17 bases in the middle. This chain's CDR3 is CASSPPGIGRETQYF. DNA of the CDR3: TGTGCCAGCAGTCCTCCCGGGATAGGGCGAGAGACCCAGTACTTC.

CDR3 DNA: TGTGCCAGCAGCTACGGGACAGGAGGAGGAAACATTCAGTACTTC. This sequence encodes CASSYGTGGGNIQYF. The chain combines TRBV5-6 with TRBJ2-4; the match to TRBD1 covers 8 bases. Trimming cost V 3 bases and J 6 bases; bases outside gene matches: 8. This CDR3 comprises 15 residues. The germline V gene encodes CDR1 SGHDT and CDR2 YYEEEE.

This clonotype showed up just a few times. The chain employs TRBV6-2 or TRBV6-3 and TRBJ2-7; 7 nucleotides line up with TRBD1. Germline V gene lookup returns CDR1 MNHEY and CDR2 SVGEGT. This CDR3 has 14 residues. Unmatched junction bases numbered 7, after V lost 5 bases and J lost 3 bases. The CDR3 reads CASSPGQQIYEQYV. CDR3 DNA sequence: TGTGCCAGCAGTCCGGGACAGCAGATCTACGAGCAGTACGTC.

The rearrangement joins TRBV7-6 to TRBJ2-7, with TRBD2 matching over 11 bases. CDR3 length: 18 amino acids. Germline CDR1 is SGHVS and CDR2 is FNYEAQ. Germline trimming cut 4 bases from V and 0 bases from J; bases unmatched to any gene: 11. In nucleotides, the CDR3 is TGTGCCAGCAGCTCCCCAACTAGCGGGGGCCTTATCTCCTACGAGCAGTACTTC. It yields the protein CASSSPTSGGLISYEQYF.

This clonotype was observed a handful of times. The V and J genes are TRBV6-5 and TRBJ2-2, with D hard to call. Per germline, CDR1 MNHEY and CDR2 SVGAGI. The CDR3 has 13 amino acids. Trimming removed 2 bases from V and 9 bases from J, with 10 bases in between. The CDR3 DNA reads as TGTGCCAGCAGTTACGAAAAGGGCCGGGAGCTGTTTTTT. Translation gives CASSYEKGRELFF.

V and J are TRBV5-6 and TRBJ1-5; no reliable D call. The CDR3 has 14 residues. Trimming cost V 6 bases and J 1 base, with 11 bases left between them. The germline V gene encodes CDR1 SGHDT and CDR2 YYEEEE. CDR3 nucleotides: TGTGCCAGCACCTCATTTCACAGCAATCAGCCCCAGCATTTT. It codes for CASTSFHSNQPQHF.

The chain combines TRBV10-3 with TRBJ2-7; TRBD1 or TRBD2 may be the D gene (6 bases each). The V and J ends lost 0 bases and 5 bases respectively, with 8 bases between them. CDR1 ENHRY and CDR2 SYGVKD come from the germline V gene. CDR3 size: 13 residues. The CDR3 protein is CAISESGGHEQYV. In DNA, the CDR3 is TGTGCCATCAGTGAGTCGGGGGGCCACGAGCAGTACGTC.

This clonotype was counted between two and nine times. J is TRBJ2-5 and V is TRBV7-8; 12 bases align to TRBD2. This CDR3 region has 16 residues. Germline V lookup: CDR1 SGHVS, CDR2 FQNEAQ. The V segment lost 4 bases and the J segment 1 base; nucleotides outside the gene matches: 4. This CDR3 is CASSSSLAGGQETQYF. Here the CDR3 DNA reads TGTGCCAGCAGCTCTTCACTAGCGGGGGGCCAAGAGACCCAGTACTTC.

DNA of the CDR3: TGTGCCAGCAGTTTGGAGGGTTACAATCAGCCCCAGCATTTT. Translated, it gives CASSLEGYNQPQHF. The J gene is TRBJ1-5, the V gene TRBV28; no clear D. The germline V and J ends were trimmed by 3 bases and 3 bases, with 9 bases remaining between them. Germline V gene sequence: CDR1 MDHEN, CDR2 SYDVKM. The CDR3 has 14 residues. The whole variable domain, remainder taken from reference TRBV28 and TRBJ1-5, is DVKVTQSSRYLVKRTGEKVFLECVQDMDHENMFWYRQDPGLGLRLIYFSYDVKMKEKGDIPEGYSVSREKKERFSLILESASTNQTSMYLCASSLEGYNQPQHFGDGTRLSIL.

The rearrangement uses TRBV4-1 and TRBJ2-1; a possible D gene is TRBD2 (6 bases). The V gene's germline CDR1 is MGHRA and CDR2 YSYEKL. V lost 0 bases and J lost 1, with 13 bases in between. The CDR3 length is 17 residues. The CDR3 sequence is CASSQDTGVGSYNEQFF. The CDR3 bases are TGCGCCAGCAGCCAAGACACGGGGGTGGGTTCCTACAATGAGCAGTTCTTC.

The chain combines TRBV9 with TRBJ2-1; no clear D. V was trimmed by 0 bases and J by 7 bases, leaving 5 bases between them. The CDR3 is made up of 12 amino acids. The germline gives CDR1 SGDLS, CDR2 YYNGEE. The DNA for the CDR3 is TGTGCCAGCAGCGTAGGGGAAAATGAGCAGTTCTTC. It codes for CASSVGENEQFF.

This clonotype was found a few times. The CDR3 here is CASSLSSGGTEAFF. The CDR3, as DNA: TGTGCCAGCAGTTTATCGTCGGGGGGCACTGAAGCTTTCTTT. This chain links TRBV27 with TRBJ1-1; tentatively, D is TRBD1 (5 bases). The CDR3 runs to 14 residues. CDR1 MNHEY and CDR2 SMNVEV come from the germline V gene (reference sequence). V shed 0 bases and J shed 4 bases, with 9 bases lying between them.

This chain's CDR3 is CASSPLLVRGKTDDEQYF. The CDR3 nucleotides read TGCGCCAGCAGCCCCCTCCTCGTCAGGGGGAAAACGGACGACGAGCAGTACTTC. This chain uses TRBV4-1 with TRBJ2-7; 7 bases map to TRBD1. This CDR3 spans 18 amino acids. CDR1 and CDR2 from the germline V gene are MGHRA and YSYEKL. With 4 bases clipped from V and 5 bases from J, the junction kept 20 bases outside the gene matches.

The V call is TRBV4-2, the J call TRBJ1-2; D is undetermined. This CDR3 has 14 amino acids. The V gene's germline CDR1 is LGHNA and CDR2 YNFKEQ. The V end lost 0 bases, the J end lost 4 bases, and 9 bases lay between the germline ends. The CDR3 loop reads CASSQESEIYGYTF. DNA of the CDR3: TGTGCCAGCAGCCAAGAAAGTGAGATCTATGGCTACACCTTC.

To note about this clonotype: The conserved closing phenylalanine or tryptophan is absent in this CDR3, likely reflecting a read error. The chain couples TRBV6-6 to TRBJ1-5; D possibly corresponds to TRBD1 (6 bases). The CDR3 totals 15 residues. V was clipped by 7 bases and J by 6 bases, with 19 bases between them. CDR1 and CDR2 (germline): MNHNY, SVGAGI (reference sequence). DNA of the CDR3: TGTGCCAGCACCCCAGGGGAGGACCGACGTCAGCCCCAGCATTTA. Translation gives CASTPGEDRRQPQHL.

The rearrangement joins TRBV7-9 to TRBJ2-2; D is unclear. The V and J ends lost 5 bases and 0 bases respectively, with 13 bases between them. The CDR3 extends over 16 amino acids. Germline V gene data show CDR1 as SEHNR and CDR2 as FQNEAQ (reference sequence). Here the CDR3 reads CASSLRWSTNTGELFF. The CDR3 nucleotides are TGTGCCAGCAGCCTTCGGTGGTCGACGAACACCGGGGAGCTGTTTTTT.

The V call is TRBV15, the J call TRBJ1-5, with unresolved D. Trimming removed 4 bases from V and 5 bases from J, with 12 bases in between. This CDR3 comprises 14 residues. Germline CDR1 is LNHNV and CDR2 is YYDKDF (reference sequence). Here the CDR3 reads CATSKRGWDQPQHF. For the CDR3, the DNA is TGTGCCACCAGCAAACGAGGGTGGGATCAGCCCCAGCATTTT.

The V call is TRBV19, the J call TRBJ2-5; TRBD1 aligns across 12 bases. The CDR3 totals 14 residues. Germline CDR1 LNHDA, CDR2 SQIVND (reference sequence). V lost 6 bases, J lost 7 bases, and 6 bases stayed unmatched. The CDR3 loop is CASRGQGAEGTQYF. CDR3 sequence (DNA): TGTGCCAGTAGGGGACAGGGGGCGGAGGGGACCCAGTACTTC.

The rearrangement uses TRBV6-1 and TRBJ2-1; 7 nucleotides line up with TRBD2. CDR3 length: 14 amino acids. The germline V gene encodes CDR1 MNHNS and CDR2 SASEGT. The V and J ends lost 1 base and 9 bases, in that order; junction bases with no gene match: 6. The CDR3 DNA reads TGTGCCAGCAGTGAAGGGGCGGGGGAGGGTGAGCAGTTCTTC. This sequence encodes CASSEGAGEGEQFF.

V and J are TRBV29-1 and TRBJ1-2; D is possibly TRBD1 (5 bases). Germline values: CDR1 SQVTM, CDR2 ANQGSEA. The CDR3 runs 14 residues. V lost 3 bases and J lost 7, with 18 bases in between. For the CDR3, the DNA is TGCAGCGTTGAGAATGTGGGGCGACGGGGTGGCTACACCTTC. Its translation is CSVENVGRRGGYTF.

The V gene is TRBV15, the J gene TRBJ1-1; D gene uncertain. CDR3 length: 15 residues. Germline CDR1 and CDR2: LNHNV and YYDKDF (reference sequence). V was pared by 5 bases and J by 1 base, with 14 bases between. Here the CDR3 reads CATSASKGANTEAFF. The DNA for the CDR3 is TGTGCCACCAGCGCGTCCAAAGGAGCGAACACTGAAGCTTTCTTT.